This TCR beta chain was captured by sequencing in a study of cytomegalovirus exposure and HLA in healthy donors. Overall study results and limits: According to a later analysis, most TCR beta chains associated with CMV appeared HLA-restricted. In a later analysis, compared with equally common non-associated chains, HLA-associated beta chains were more expanded. TCR beta V segments were, for the most part, productive about 87% or about 30% of the time in an earlier analysis.

The PCR ran on 60 Vbeta and 13 Jbeta primers. The data were produced by immunoSEQ multiplex PCR, yet TCRdb's version contains in-frame clones alone and is incomplete. Of 150,000 to 200,000 clones listed, roughly 80% are singletons. Trimming pared 7 bases from V and 1 base from J, leaving 19 bases between. Germline V CDR1 and CDR2: SQVTM, ANQGSEA. This CDR3 contains 15 residues. Notes on this clone: The target antigen is unknown.

The sample consisted of PBMCs. The clonotype comes from a woman in her forties or fifties in good health and CMV-seronegative. The genes are TRBV29-1 and TRBJ1-1; D call uncertain. This chain's CDR3 is CSAQGGEGTNTEAFF. DNA for the CDR3: TGCAGCGCCCAAGGTGGTGAGGGTACGAACACTGAAGCTTTCTTT.